The count of the clone carrying this TCR beta chain is one. Germline V gene sequence: CDR1 SGHVS, CDR2 FQNEAQ. The CDR3 length is 16 residues. V was pared by 1 base and J by 0 bases, with 10 bases between. The sample is drawn from a study of patients and donors after allogeneic stem cell transplantation. One entry per CDR3 protein results from TCRdb running MiXCR on the RT-PCR reads. The table has some 87,000 distinct CDR3 sequences, about 44% seen once. The rearrangement uses TRBV7-8 and TRBJ2-1, with D maybe TRBD2 (6 bases). This sequence was found in a human donor who was either an allogeneic HSCT recipient or a stem cell or donor lymphocyte infusion donor (not recorded which). It is not recorded whose cells these are; they may come from a transplant donor. Source material: blood, either unsorted or a sorted T cell fraction (not recorded which). CDR3 residues: CASSLDGGASYNEQFF. The CDR3 bases are TGTGCCAGCAGCTTAGACGGAGGGGCCTCCTACAATGAGCAGTTCTTC.